The clone carrying this T cell receptor (beta chain) was detected only a few times. The sample originates from a study of blood T cell repertoires in COVID-19. Study information: The United States, Italy and Spain supplied acute and convalescent COVID-19 samples.

As originally analysed: Cell counts per sample came from amplifying reference gene primers. Assay used: immunoSEQ multiplex PCR; TCRdb lists only in-frame clones, some missing. From that table come the V and J calls and clone size; the DNA was used to work out D and trimming. The data hold fewer than 200,000 clones, with less than 85% observed a single time. The sample taken for sequencing was peripheral blood. The TCR originated in a woman older than 75 with acute or convalescent COVID-19.

For the CDR3, the DNA is TGCGCCAGCAGCAATATGATCGGGGGGGAAGAGACCCAGTACTTC. As protein: CASSNMIGGEETQYF. This chain connects TRBV5-1 to TRBJ2-5, with TRBD2 matching over 8 bases. The CDR3 is 15 amino acids. V shed 4 bases and J 3 bases; nucleotides not matched to a gene: 8. Germline V gene lookup returns CDR1 SGHRS and CDR2 YFSETQ. The whole variable domain, remainder taken from reference TRBV5-1 and TRBJ2-5, is KAGVTQTPRYLIKTRGQQVTLSCSPISGHRSVSWYQQTPGQGLQFLFEYFSETQRNKGNFPGRFSGRQFSNSRSEMNVSTLELGDSALYLCASSNMIGGEETQYFGPGTRLLVL.